The source of this T cell receptor beta chain is a study of early stage breast cancer tumors (dated by TCRdb to between 2016 and 2019). Background for the entire study: Of the approximately 15 invasive breast tumors, about 13 were found to be estrogen receptor-positive, progesterone receptor-positive and HER2-negative. A read coverage of roughly 10-fold per sample was achieved on average. Of the approximately twelve ER+/PR+/HER2- tumors, eight were classified as invasive ductal carcinomas and four as invasive lobular carcinomas. A total of 2,651,842 templates, representing 1,097,674 unique clonotypes, were detected across all samples.

The germline V gene sets CDR1 to SGHRS and CDR2 to YFSETQ. There are 17 amino acids in the CDR3, from cysteine to phenylalanine inclusive. The read is trimmed to its CDR3 DNA, 51 bases read in frame from base 1. Deletion took 5 bases off V and 1 base off J, with a span of 19 bases between the germline ends. With respect to this clone: Its target antigen remains unknown. No clone much larger than this one lies a single base away; base qualities are absent.

The study profiled bulk TCR beta-chain repertoires in matched peripheral blood, tumor and adjacent normal breast tissue taken from approximately 15 patients with early-stage breast cancer. Before surgery, roughly 4.5-11 mL of whole blood was collected in EDTA tubes and processed within 2 hours. Ficoll-Paque centrifugation in SepMate-50 tubes was used to isolate peripheral blood mononuclear cells. PBMCs were cryopreserved in aliquots of roughly 1.8 to 4.5 million cells in 90% FBS with roughly 10% DMSO and kept in liquid nitrogen. The Qiagen AllPrep DNA/RNA Mini kit was used to extract genomic DNA. Each sample was amplified in two independent genomic DNA replicates, using about 0.52 ug for blood and approximately 1.6 ug for tumor or normal breast. Following the manufacturer's instructions, the ImmunoSeq Intro kit was used to carry out TCRB sequencing on genomic DNA. For absolute quantification, the roughly 33-cycle multiplex PCR included proprietary primers along with spike-in control sequences. An 87-bp fragment spanning the CDR3 and flanking V and J genes was sequenced with single-end 150-bp reads. Each lane of an Illumina MiSeq running version 3.0 chemistry carried seven multiplexed samples, with two replicates apiece. As for how the authors treated the data: The vendor's proprietary pipeline handled the raw data processing, merging both replicates into a single result for each sample. A clonotype was defined as productive rearrangements that share the same V-gene family, CDR3 amino acid sequence and J-gene segment. Clonality was computed as 1 minus the normalized Shannon entropy (Pielou evenness) of TCRB abundances. To estimate T cell density, the total number of templates was divided by the number of input cells, which was inferred from the amount of DNA input. Total repertoire diversity and clonality were estimated with Recon using default parameters. Tumor-enriched clonotypes were defined as having over 0.1% abundance in tumor and at least 32-fold higher abundance than in normal breast. As stored in TCRdb, this immuneACCESS dataset retains in-frame rearrangements with V and J assigned. A fraction of the clones does not appear; measured against another copy, unresolved V genes explain less than half of the discrepancy, and the remainder lacks a known reason. The V and J calls and clone size come from that table; D and trimming were worked out from the DNA. Within this sample are nearly 70,000 clones, with 65% to 85% of them counted one time only. The top ten clones comprise 4% to 5% of the sample.

The investigation overall reported the following: Repertoires from blood and normal breast were more alike than repertoires from blood and tumor, and in about 90% of the 16 patients, comparing each tissue with blood separated tumor from normal. Compared with adjacent normal breast tissue, tumors had higher clonality and 2.5 to 3-fold greater T cell density. Chain pairing and functional markers such as CD4, CD8 and FOXP3 were missed by bulk genomic DNA sequencing of unsorted cells. The small cohort size prevented analysis by tumor subtype. Enriched TCRB sequences shared across patients were mostly commonly generated sequences, unlikely to play an important role in the tumor microenvironment.

The chain was built from TRBV5-1 and TRBJ1-5, with a weak D call of TRBD1 (5 bases match). This sequence was found in a person aged 35 to 50 with breast cancer. Sequenced sample: blood. Read as DNA, the sequence is TGCGCCAGCAGTTGGGGGGATTGGGGGACGAGCAATCAGCCCCAGCATTTT. Its translation is CASSWGDWGTSNQPQHF.